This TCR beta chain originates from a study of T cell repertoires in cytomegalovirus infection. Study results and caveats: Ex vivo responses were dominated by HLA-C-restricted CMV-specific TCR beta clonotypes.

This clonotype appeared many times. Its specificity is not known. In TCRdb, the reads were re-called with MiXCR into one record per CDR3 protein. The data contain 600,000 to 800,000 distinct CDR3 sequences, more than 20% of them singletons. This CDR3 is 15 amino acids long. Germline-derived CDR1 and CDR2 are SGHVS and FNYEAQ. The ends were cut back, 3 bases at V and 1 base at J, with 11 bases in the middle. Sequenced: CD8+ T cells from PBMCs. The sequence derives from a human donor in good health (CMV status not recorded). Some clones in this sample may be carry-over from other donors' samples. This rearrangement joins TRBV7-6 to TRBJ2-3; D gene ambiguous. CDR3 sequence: CASSLLGSCTDTQYF. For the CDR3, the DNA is TGTGCCAGCAGCTTGTTGGGCAGTTGCACAGATACGCAGTATTTT.